One and the same sample provided the 18 T cell receptor beta chains below, sequenced in a study of post-analysis software for immune sequencing data. Study-wide results and limits: Comparison of patients with controls showed about 5 TRBV segments more frequent in patients, TRBV5-6, TRBV5-1 and TRBV20-1 among them.

Their antigens remain unidentified. Incorporated into the TCR beta cDNA libraries were unique molecular identifiers, which served to reduce PCR and sequencing biases. TCRdb used MiXCR to reprocess the PCR reads, holding one entry per CDR3 protein. This table holds a few hundred thousand distinct CDR3 sequences, less than 35% found once. Source material: blood. These TCRs come from a girl between 5 and 17 years old with multiple sclerosis.

This clonotype was recorded a few times. The rearrangement links TRBV20-1 to TRBJ2-4, with a tentative D call TRBD1 (5 bases). Trimming pared 5 bases from V and 3 bases from J, leaving 11 bases between. The CDR3 length is 13 residues. Germline-derived CDR1 and CDR2 are DFQATT and SNEGSKA (reference sequence). The CDR3 nucleotides are TGCAGTGCTGACCGTGACAGCAAAAACATTCAGTACTTC. Translated, it gives CSADRDSKNIQYF.

This clonotype has more than one count but fewer than ten. This chain connects TRBV9 to TRBJ2-3, with 12 bases aligning to TRBD2. The CDR3 runs to 17 residues. Germline CDR1 SGDLS, CDR2 YYNGEE. V lost 4 bases to trimming and J lost 0 bases; unmatched junction nucleotides: 6. The CDR3 coding sequence is TGTGCCAGCAGCCCCAGGACTAGCGGGACTAGCACAGATACGCAGTATTTT. The encoded protein is CASSPRTSGTSTDTQYF.

V is TRBV7-6 and J is TRBJ1-4; perhaps TRBD1 as D (6 bases). V was clipped by 5 bases and J by 0 bases, with 19 bases between them. CDR3 length equals 18 residues. Looked up from germline, CDR1 is SGHVS and CDR2 is FNYEAQ. The CDR3 loop is CASSPEGGRTATNEKLFF. CDR3 DNA sequence: TGTGCCAGCAGCCCGGAGGGGGGACGGACTGCAACTAATGAAAAACTGTTTTTT. The variable domain in full, completed from reference TRBV7-6 and TRBJ1-4, reads GAGVSQSPRYKVTKRGQDVALRCDPISGHVSLYWYRQALGQGPEFLTYFNYEAQQDKSGLPNDRFSAERPEGSISTLTIQRTEQRDSAMYRCASSPEGGRTATNEKLFFGSGTQLSVL.

This clonotype appeared a single time. The CDR3 nucleotides read TGTGCCAGCAGCGCCCAGGTTTCGAGGGCCAACGTCCTGACTTTC. This gives the protein CASSAQVSRANVLTF. This chain connects TRBV7-2 to TRBJ2-6; no definite D call. CDR1 is SGHTA, CDR2 FQGNSA, per germline. The CDR3 is 15 amino acids. Trimming removed 5 bases from V and 5 bases from J, with 13 bases in between.

The J gene is TRBJ2-3, the V gene TRBV4-3; either TRBD1 or TRBD2 may fit D (6 bases each). Per the germline V gene, CDR1 is LGHNA and CDR2 is YSLEER. V was trimmed by 3 bases and J by 4 bases, leaving 20 bases between them. The CDR3 is 17 amino acids. The CDR3 DNA is TGCGCCAGCAGCCAGGGGTCGGGGGCCACGGCTGCAGATACGCAGTATTTT. Residues: CASSQGSGATAADTQYF.

DNA of the CDR3: TGTGCCTGGAGTGCGGGACAGGGGAAAGAGACCCAGTACTTC. This codes for CAWSAGQGKETQYF. The chain employs TRBV30 and TRBJ2-5; TRBD1 matches at 10 bases. The CDR3 sequence is 14 residues long. Looked up from germline, CDR1 is GTSNPN and CDR2 is SVGIG (reference sequence). V trimming: 1 base; J trimming: 3 bases; junction bases outside the gene matches: 2.

The V call is TRBV25-1, the J call TRBJ1-1; 7 bases are a match to TRBD1. Trimming at V came to 2 bases and at J to 6 bases, leaving 9 bases not matched to a gene. Looked up from germline, CDR1 is MGHDK and CDR2 is SYGVNS. This CDR3 contains 15 residues. The CDR3 here is CASSEPTGRKAEAFF. The CDR3 DNA reads as TGTGCCAGCAGTGAACCGACAGGGCGGAAGGCTGAAGCTTTCTTT.

This clonotype has more than one count but fewer than ten. The V gene is TRBV29-1, the J gene TRBJ1-1; D not certain. CDR1 SQVTM and CDR2 ANQGSEA come from the germline V gene. CDR3 length: 14 residues. V was cut by 6 bases and J by 4 bases, with 18 bases left in between. Written as DNA, the CDR3 is TGCAGCGTGCCGGGAATCCCTTCCTTCACTGAAGCTTTCTTT. Translating it yields CSVPGIPSFTEAFF. The full variable domain, rest sourced from reference TRBV29-1 and TRBJ1-1, is SAVISQKPSRDICQRGTSLTIQCQVDSQVTMMFWYRQQPGQSLTLIATANQGSEATYESGFVIDKFPISRPNLTFSTLTVSNMSPEDSSIYLCSVPGIPSFTEAFFGQGTRLTVV.

The table lists this clonotype with a count of one. The rearrangement links TRBV27 to TRBJ2-3, with 12 bases fitting TRBD1. Germline values: CDR1 MNHEY, CDR2 SMNVEV (reference sequence). J gave up 4 bases and V 9 bases, and 8 bases lay outside the gene matches. The CDR3 totals 15 residues. The CDR3 DNA sequence: TGTGCCAGTACTCCGGGACAGGGGGCCGCAGATACGCAGTATTTT. This sequence encodes CASTPGQGAADTQYF.

This clonotype has more than one count but fewer than ten. The V and J genes are TRBV29-1 and TRBJ1-2; 11 positions agree with TRBD1. This CDR3 spans 14 amino acids. J lost 8 bases, V lost 4 bases, and 9 bases had no gene match. The V gene's germline CDR1 is SQVTM and CDR2 ANQGSEA. As DNA, the CDR3 is TGCAGCGTTGGAGCGCTTGGACAGGGGGCGGGCTACACCTTC. Protein: CSVGALGQGAGYTF.

This clonotype came up a few times. The chain combines TRBV7-3 with TRBJ2-1; 11 bases agree with TRBD2. V was clipped by 4 bases and J by 6 bases; unmatched bases: 5. From germline, CDR1 is SGHTA and CDR2 FQGTGA. CDR3 length: 15 amino acids. CDR3 sequence (DNA): TGTGCCAGCAGCTCCTTAGCGGGGGGGCCCAATGAGCAGTTCTTC. Its translation is CASSSLAGGPNEQFF.

The chain combines TRBV7-2 with TRBJ2-3; D is unresolved. Germline CDR1 and CDR2: SGHTA and FQGNSA. V lost 7 bases, J lost 7 bases, and 15 bases lay in between. The CDR3 has 13 amino acids. Written as DNA, the CDR3 is TGTGCCAGCACCACCGAAGCCGAACATACGCAGTATTTT. Protein: CASTTEAEHTQYF.

The rearrangement links TRBV20-1 to TRBJ2-4, with 8 bases identical to TRBD2. Germline CDR1 is DFQATT and CDR2 is SNEGSKA (reference sequence). This CDR3 region has 15 residues. V lost 2 bases, J lost 0 bases, and 3 bases stayed unmatched. Here the CDR3 DNA reads TGCAGTGCTAGACGGGAGGGTCTAGCCAAAAACATTCAGTACTTC. This codes for CSARREGLAKNIQYF.

This sequence joins TRBV29-1 and TRBJ2-2, with D perhaps matching TRBD1 (6 bases). Trimming pared 6 bases from V and 2 bases from J, leaving 13 bases between. In germline, CDR1 is SQVTM, CDR2 ANQGSEA. The CDR3 length is 14 residues. CDR3 region: CSVLTGVNTGELFF. The CDR3, as DNA: TGCAGCGTCCTGACAGGAGTTAACACCGGGGAGCTGTTTTTT.

The gene calls are TRBV20-1 and TRBJ2-3; no reliable D call. Per the germline V gene, CDR1 is DFQATT and CDR2 is SNEGSKA (reference sequence). The length of the CDR3 is 12 residues. The ends were cut back, 0 bases at V and 5 bases at J, with 6 bases in the middle. The CDR3 region is CSARDPLDTQYF. In nucleotides, the CDR3 is TGCAGTGCTAGAGATCCACTAGATACGCAGTATTTT.

J is TRBJ2-7 and V is TRBV5-5, with D perhaps assigned TRBD1 or TRBD2 (5 bases each). V lost 0 bases and J 1 base, leaving 14 bases between the germline ends. Germline V lookup: CDR1 SGHKS, CDR2 YYEKEE (reference sequence). The CDR3 spans 16 residues. This CDR3 reads CASSLVSGTGSYEQYF. CDR3 nucleotides: TGTGCCAGCAGCTTGGTGAGTGGGACGGGTTCCTACGAGCAGTACTTC.

The gene calls are TRBV12-3 or TRBV12-4 and TRBJ1-2, with 9 bases identical to TRBD1. V lost 4 bases to trimming and J lost 8 bases; unmatched junction nucleotides: 11. The CDR3 sequence is 15 residues long. CDR3 coding DNA: TGTGCCAGCAGTTCCCCCGGGACAGGGACTTTCGGCTACACCTTC. Residues: CASSSPGTGTFGYTF.

The chain recombines TRBV6-5 with TRBJ1-1; 9 bases match TRBD1. The CDR3 sequence is 13 residues long. CDR1 MNHEY and CDR2 SVGAGI come from the germline V gene. The junction had 4 bases not matched to a gene; V was cut back by 5 bases and J by 6 bases. The CDR3 loop is CASSGTGRAEAFF. DNA for the CDR3: TGTGCCAGCAGTGGGACAGGGCGCGCTGAAGCTTTCTTT.